The table lists the clone carrying this TCR beta chain with a count of one. This sample stems from a study of blood T cell repertoires in COVID-19. On the study more broadly: Samples representing acute and convalescent COVID-19 were sourced from the United States, Italy and Spain. Sources were T cells, B-cell-depleted T cells, or PBMCs; the material itself was cDNA or gDNA.

Per the authors' pipeline: Estimation of nucleated cell counts was performed using reference gene primer amplification. The assay was immunoSEQ multiplex PCR, and TCRdb's table has in-frame clones only and misses some. The DNA gave D and trimming, while V, J and clone size come from that table. The repertoire holds roughly 180,000 clones, with 85% to 90% as singletons. The CDR3 contains 15 residues. Trimming pared 3 bases from V and 7 bases from J, leaving 19 bases between. Germline CDR1 and CDR2: SGHVS and FNYEAQ. The chain uses TRBV7-6 and TRBJ2-7; D is possibly TRBD2 (5 bases). Specimen: peripheral blood. The sequence derives from a woman aged 25 to 45 with active or convalescent COVID-19. CDR3 DNA: TGTGCCAGCAGCTTGTTCCGGACTGGTGGAGTGGAGCAGTACTTC. Its translation is CASSLFRTGGVEQYF.